This is a list of T cell receptor beta chains from one sample in a study of technical replicates of blood from several donors. Measured with immunoSEQ multiplex PCR; TCRdb has only the in-frame clones, and not every one. The sample carries about 89,000 clones, over 90% recorded once. Source material: T cells isolated from PBMCs. These receptor sequences come from a human donor in good health. Both conserved end residues are part of each CDR3. The D gene is left open where the match is weak. Where a row states a size, it is once, few, many or the class of an expanded clone; other rows omit it.

TRBJ1-2	once	NA	TRBV28	17	CASSLSGRTESLYGYTF	TGTGCCAGCAGTTTATCGGGGAGGACGGAATCGCTCTATGGCTACACCTTC
TRBJ2-4	NA	NA	TRBV7-9	16	CASCRYTPGDKNIQYF	TGTGCCAGCTGCCGATATACGCCAGGGGACAAAAACATTCAGTACTTC
TRBJ2-1	NA	TRBD2	TRBV11-2	16	CASRRTGTSGLGEQFF	TGTGCCAGCAGGCGCACCGGGACTAGCGGCCTCGGGGAGCAGTTCTTC
TRBJ2-1	NA	NA	TRBV6-5	15	CASSSMSPAGDEQFF	TGTGCCAGCAGTTCGATGTCCCCGGCCGGGGATGAGCAGTTCTTC
TRBJ1-1	NA	NA	TRBV20-1	11	CSASRVTEAFF	TGCAGTGCTAGTCGTGTGACTGAAGCTTTCTTT
TRBJ2-7	NA	NA	TRBV5-6	15	CASSLGQPPGYEQYF	TGTGCCAGCAGCTTGGGACAGCCGCCGGGTTACGAGCAGTACTTC
TRBJ1-5	NA	NA	TRBV15	15	CATSRETGPNQPQHF	TGTGCCACCAGCAGAGAAACAGGGCCCAATCAGCCCCAGCATTTT
TRBJ2-7	NA	TRBD2	TRBV11-1	15	CASSKGTSGNNEQYF	TGTGCCAGCAGCAAAGGGACTAGCGGGAATAACGAGCAGTACTTC
TRBJ2-5	NA	NA	TRBV11-2	13	CASSSRVRETQYF	TGTGCCAGCAGCTCCAGGGTGAGAGAGACCCAGTACTTC
TRBJ1-1	NA	NA	TRBV19	17	CASRTHGGGHGDTEAFF	TGTGCCAGTAGAACCCACGGCGGGGGCCATGGGGACACTGAAGCTTTCTTT
TRBJ2-7	NA	TRBD1	TRBV9	15	CASSVDTTGWYEQYF	TGTGCCAGCAGCGTAGACACGACAGGGTGGTACGAGCAGTACTTC
TRBJ2-7	NA	NA	TRBV5-1	11	CASSQEYEQYF	TGCGCCAGCAGCCAGGAATACGAGCAGTACTTC
TRBJ2-7	NA	NA	TRBV6-6	15	CASSYSMLGPAEQYF	TGTGCCAGCAGTTACTCGATGTTGGGCCCTGCGGAGCAGTACTTC
TRBJ1-2	once	TRBD1	TRBV5-1	13	CASSPGQGYGYTF	TGCGCCAGCAGCCCCGGACAGGGGTATGGCTACACCTTC
TRBJ1-2	NA	TRBD1	TRBV19	13	CASSIGTGYGYTF	TGTGCCAGTAGTATCGGGACAGGATATGGCTACACCTTC
TRBJ2-1	few	TRBD2	TRBV7-9	15	CASSPRTSGGNEQFF	TGTGCCAGCAGCCCACGGACTAGCGGGGGTAATGAGCAGTTCTTC
TRBJ1-2	NA	NA	TRBV29-1	12	CSVEPRGGGYTF	TGCAGCGTTGAACCCCGGGGTGGCGGCTACACCTTC
TRBJ2-5	NA	TRBD2	TRBV4-1	18	CASSQTALLASGRETQYF	TGCGCCAGCAGCCAGACAGCTTTATTGGCTAGCGGGAGAGAGACCCAGTACTTC
TRBJ2-3	NA	TRBD2	TRBV9	15	CASSILAGSTDTQYF	TGTGCCAGCTCTATACTAGCGGGGAGCACAGATACGCAGTATTTT
TRBJ1-1	NA	TRBD1	TRBV11-2	14	CASSLRQGRTEAFF	TGTGCCAGCAGCCTTCGACAGGGGAGGACTGAAGCTTTCTTT
TRBJ1-2	NA	NA	TRBV5-6	13	CASSLELGYGYTF	TGTGCCAGCAGCTTGGAGCTAGGCTATGGCTACACCTTC
TRBJ2-7	NA	TRBD2	TRBV7-8	17	CASSLKGLAGEGYEQYF	TGTGCCAGCAGCTTAAAAGGACTAGCGGGAGAGGGCTACGAGCAGTACTTC
TRBJ1-5	NA	NA	TRBV7-9	16	CASSLVQDEGGQPQHF	TGTGCCAGCAGCTTAGTGCAGGACGAAGGAGGCCAGCCCCAGCATTTT
TRBJ1-2	once	TRBD1	TRBV5-1	16	CASSRIARGRDYGYTF	TGCGCCAGCAGCCGGATCGCGAGGGGGCGTGACTATGGCTACACCTTC
TRBJ1-1	NA	TRBD1	TRBV29-1	15	CSVTVGQGMNTEAFF	TGCAGCGTGACAGTGGGACAGGGGATGAACACTGAAGCTTTCTTT
TRBJ1-1	few	NA	TRBV30	12	CAWSRQNTEAFF	TGTGCCTGGAGCCGACAGAACACTGAAGCTTTCTTT
TRBJ2-2	NA	TRBD2	TRBV6-5	15	CASRTSGRGAGELFF	TGTGCCAGCAGAACTAGCGGGAGGGGAGCCGGGGAGCTGTTTTTT
TRBJ1-1	NA	NA	TRBV7-3	13	CASSTLDRSEAFF	TGTGCCAGCAGCACCCTCGACAGATCTGAAGCTTTCTTT
TRBJ2-5	NA	TRBD2	TRBV5-1	15	CASSDPSGAQETQYF	TGCGCCAGCAGTGATCCTAGCGGGGCGCAAGAGACCCAGTACTTC
TRBJ1-2	NA	NA	TRBV5-8	13	CASSLRGNYGYTF	TGTGCCAGCAGCTTGCGCGGAAACTATGGCTACACCTTC
TRBJ2-6	NA	TRBD2	TRBV10-3	22	CAISGLAGDVTSDMSGANVLTF	TGTGCCATCAGTGGACTAGCGGGAGATGTCACCAGCGACATGTCTGGGGCCAACGTCCTGACTTTC
TRBJ2-1	NA	TRBD2	TRBV11-2	16	CASSRSPGLADNEQFF	TGTGCCAGCAGCCGAAGTCCCGGACTAGCGGACAATGAGCAGTTCTTC
TRBJ2-3	NA	NA	TRBV10-3	14	CAISESLGGDTQYF	TGTGCCATCAGTGAGTCGCTGGGGGGAGATACGCAGTATTTT
TRBJ1-4	NA	NA	TRBV5-6	15	CASSLMSRNEGKLFF	TGTGCCAGCAGCTTGATGTCCAGGAATGAAGGAAAACTGTTTTTT
TRBJ2-1	NA	TRBD2	TRBV6-4	15	CASTMGLAGDNEQFF	TGTGCCAGCACCATGGGACTAGCGGGAGACAATGAGCAGTTCTTC
TRBJ1-1	NA	NA	TRBV6-5	14	CASSQQSGNTEAFF	TGTGCCAGCAGTCAACAGTCAGGGAACACTGAAGCTTTCTTT
TRBJ1-1	NA	NA	TRBV2	14	CASSPNSGNTEAFF	TGTGCCAGCAGCCCTAACTCAGGGAACACTGAAGCTTTCTTT
TRBJ1-3	few	NA	TRBV29-1	14	CSVEEASSGNTIYF	TGCAGCGTTGAAGAGGCCAGCTCTGGAAACACCATATATTTT
TRBJ2-2	NA	NA	TRBV4-1	15	CASSQQGTNTGELFF	TGCGCCAGCAGCCAACAGGGGACGAACACCGGGGAGCTGTTTTTT
TRBJ1-4	NA	NA	TRBV4-1	17	CASSQDKAAVGNEKLFF	TGCGCCAGCAGCCAAGATAAAGCGGCAGTGGGTAATGAAAAACTGTTTTTT
TRBJ2-5	NA	NA	TRBV7-8	14	CASSRLAEGETQYF	TGTGCCAGCAGCCGTCTCGCGGAGGGAGAGACCCAGTACTTC
TRBJ2-2	NA	TRBD2	TRBV9	17	CASSVVAGGPYTGELFF	TGTGCCAGCAGCGTCGTGGCGGGAGGGCCGTATACCGGGGAGCTGTTTTTT
TRBJ2-7	NA	NA	TRBV6-1	13	CASSRSGPYEQYF	TGTGCCAGCAGTAGGTCAGGGCCCTACGAGCAGTACTTC
TRBJ2-6	NA	NA	TRBV6-5	15	CASKTPGVGANVLTF	TGTGCCAGCAAAACACCGGGGGTTGGGGCCAACGTCCTGACTTTC